This passage covers 8 T cell receptor beta chains from one sample sequenced in a study of T-cell memory formation after mild COVID-19. One entry per CDR3 protein results from TCRdb running MiXCR on the 5' RACE reads. In the table there are 300,000 to 400,000 distinct CDR3 sequences, around 21% of which are singletons. Sequenced input: PBMCs or a T cell subset sorted from them (not recorded which). These receptors were taken from an adult woman who had mild COVID-19 (a few samples of this study predate the infection). Cell type and time point are not known.

This clonotype was observed many times. The gene calls are TRBV5-1 and TRBJ1-2, with 7 bases fitting TRBD1. With V trimmed by 0 bases and J by 4 bases, 3 bases remained unmatched. From germline, CDR1 is SGHRS and CDR2 YFSETQ. The CDR3 covers 14 residues. Here the CDR3 reads CASSLDAGGYGYTF. The CDR3 bases are TGCGCCAGCAGCTTGGATGCAGGGGGCTATGGCTACACCTTC.

The chain carries TRBV3-1 and TRBJ1-1, with D unresolved. The V and J ends lost 1 base and 7 bases respectively, with 7 bases between them. The CDR3 is made up of 12 amino acids. CDR1 LGHDT and CDR2 YNNKEL come from the germline V gene (reference sequence). The CDR3 is CASSQGGIEAFF. The CDR3, as DNA: TGTGCCAGCAGCCAAGGAGGAATTGAAGCTTTCTTT.

This rearrangement joins TRBV23-1 to TRBJ1-1; D gene ambiguous. TRBV23-1 qualifies as an ORF whose function is uncertain. V lost 4 bases and J 8 bases, leaving 8 bases between the germline ends. The CDR3 sequence is 11 residues long. CDR3 sequence: CASSRADEAFF. CDR3 in DNA: TGCGCCAGCAGTCGGGCAGACGAAGCTTTCTTT.

V gene TRBV20-1 combines with J gene TRBJ2-5; 9 bases match TRBD2. The CDR3 loop spans 13 amino acids. The germline gives CDR1 DFQATT, CDR2 SNEGSKA (reference sequence). Trimming cost V 5 bases and J 5 bases; bases outside gene matches: 6. CDR3 bases: TGCAGTGCTTCCGCGGGGGGGCCGGAGACCCAGTACTTC. It encodes CSASAGGPETQYF.

This clonotype was seen ten or more times. The rearrangement uses TRBV12-3 or TRBV12-4 and TRBJ2-2; D assignment may be TRBD1 or TRBD2 (5 bases each). The CDR3 spans 12 residues. Trimming took 6 bases from V and 7 from J, leaving 9 bases between them. CDR3 coding DNA: TGTGCCAGCAGGGGGGAAAGCGGGGAGCTGTTTTTT. Amino acids: CASRGESGELFF.

The V call is TRBV7-3, the J call TRBJ2-1, with 13 positions matching TRBD2. This CDR3 region has 16 residues. Germline-derived CDR1 and CDR2 are SGHTA and FQGTGA. The junction had 5 bases not matched to a gene; V was cut back by 4 bases and J by 5 bases. CDR3 sequence (DNA): TGTGCCAGCAGCTACATTGGGACTAGCGGGAACAATGAGCAGTTCTTC. It codes for CASSYIGTSGNNEQFF. The full variable domain, with the rest looked up from reference TRBV7-3 and TRBJ2-1, is GAGVSQTPSNKVTEKGKYVELRCDPISGHTALYWYRQSLGQGPEFLIYFQGTGAADDSGLPNDRFFAVRPEGSVSTLKIQRTERGDSAVYLCASSYIGTSGNNEQFFGPGTRLTVL.

The gene calls are TRBV6-5 and TRBJ2-3; D unresolved. The germline V gene encodes CDR1 MNHEY and CDR2 SVGAGI. V was cut by 2 bases and J by 2 bases, with 8 bases left in between. The CDR3 length is 14 residues. The CDR3 nucleotides read TGTGCCAGCAGTTACCGGCGGAACACAGATACGCAGTATTTT. Translating gives CASSYRRNTDTQYF.

This clonotype was picked up a small number of times. In DNA form, the CDR3 reads TGTGCCAGCAGCTTAGAAGGGACTAACACAGATACGCAGTATTTT. It codes for CASSLEGTNTDTQYF. The V gene is TRBV7-9, the J gene TRBJ2-3, with 7 positions matching TRBD2. V lost 1 base, J lost 2 bases, and 3 bases stayed unmatched. Germline V gene sequence: CDR1 SEHNR, CDR2 FQNEAQ (reference sequence). CDR3 length equals 15 residues.